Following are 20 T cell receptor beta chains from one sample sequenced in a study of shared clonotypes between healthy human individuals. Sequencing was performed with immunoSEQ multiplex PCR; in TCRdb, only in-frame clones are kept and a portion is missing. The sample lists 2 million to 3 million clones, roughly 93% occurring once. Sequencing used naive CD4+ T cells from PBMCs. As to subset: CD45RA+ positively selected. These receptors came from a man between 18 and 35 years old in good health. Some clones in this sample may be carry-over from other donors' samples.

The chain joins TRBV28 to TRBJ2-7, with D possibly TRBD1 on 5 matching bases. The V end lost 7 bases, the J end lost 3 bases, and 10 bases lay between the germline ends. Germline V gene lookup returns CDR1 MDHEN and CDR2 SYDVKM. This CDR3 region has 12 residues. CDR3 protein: CASTTGNYEQYF. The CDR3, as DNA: TGTGCCAGCACTACAGGTAACTACGAGCAGTACTTC. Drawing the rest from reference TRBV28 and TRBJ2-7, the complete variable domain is DVKVTQSSRYLVKRTGEKVFLECVQDMDHENMFWYRQDPGLGLRLIYFSYDVKMKEKGDIPEGYSVSREKKERFSLILESASTNQTSMYLCASTTGNYEQYFGPGTRLTVT.

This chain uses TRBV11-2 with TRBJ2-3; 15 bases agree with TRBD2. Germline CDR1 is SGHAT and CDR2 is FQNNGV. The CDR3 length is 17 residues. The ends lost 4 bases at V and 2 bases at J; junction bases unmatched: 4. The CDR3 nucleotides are TGTGCCAGCAGCTCCGGGACTAGCGGGAGGAACACAGATACGCAGTATTTT. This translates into CASSSGTSGRNTDTQYF.

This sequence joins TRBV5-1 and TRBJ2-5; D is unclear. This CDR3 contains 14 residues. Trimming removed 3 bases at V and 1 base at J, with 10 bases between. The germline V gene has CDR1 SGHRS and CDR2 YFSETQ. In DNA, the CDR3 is TGCGCCAGCAGCTCTCTACCTCCCCAAGAGACCCAGTACTTC. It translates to CASSSLPPQETQYF.

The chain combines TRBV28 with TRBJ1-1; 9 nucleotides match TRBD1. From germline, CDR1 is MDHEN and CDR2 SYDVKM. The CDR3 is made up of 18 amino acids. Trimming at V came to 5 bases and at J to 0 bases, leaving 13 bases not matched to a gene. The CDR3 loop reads CASSGWDREGVLNTEAFF. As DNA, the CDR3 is TGTGCCAGCAGTGGATGGGACAGGGAGGGGGTCTTGAACACTGAAGCTTTCTTT.

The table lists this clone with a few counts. As DNA, the CDR3 is TGTGCCAGCAGCCAAGAGGTCGGGACAGGGAAAGCTTTCTTT. Translating it yields CASSQEVGTGKAFF. This chain uses TRBV4-2 with TRBJ1-1; TRBD1 matches 9 bases. The length of the CDR3 is 14 residues. CDR1 is LGHNA, CDR2 YNFKEQ, per germline. J lost 9 bases, V lost 0 bases, and 5 bases had no gene match.

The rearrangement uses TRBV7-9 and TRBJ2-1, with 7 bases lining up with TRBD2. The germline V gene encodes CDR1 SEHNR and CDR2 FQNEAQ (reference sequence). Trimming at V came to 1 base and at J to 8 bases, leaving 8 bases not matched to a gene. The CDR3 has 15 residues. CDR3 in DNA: TGTGCCAGCAGCTTAGGGGCGGGAGCGATCCATGAGCAGTTCTTC. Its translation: CASSLGAGAIHEQFF.

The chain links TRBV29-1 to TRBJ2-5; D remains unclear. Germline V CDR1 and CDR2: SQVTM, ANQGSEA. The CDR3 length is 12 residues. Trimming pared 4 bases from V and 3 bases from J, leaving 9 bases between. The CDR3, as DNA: TGCAGCGTTGGCCGGGTTGAAGAGACCCAGTACTTC. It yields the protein CSVGRVEETQYF.

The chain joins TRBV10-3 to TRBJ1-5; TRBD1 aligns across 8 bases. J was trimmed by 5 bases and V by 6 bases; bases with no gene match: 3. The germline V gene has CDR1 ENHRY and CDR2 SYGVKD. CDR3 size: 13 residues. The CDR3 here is CAIRGQVDQPQHF. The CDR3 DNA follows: TGTGCCATCAGGGGACAGGTGGATCAGCCCCAGCATTTT.

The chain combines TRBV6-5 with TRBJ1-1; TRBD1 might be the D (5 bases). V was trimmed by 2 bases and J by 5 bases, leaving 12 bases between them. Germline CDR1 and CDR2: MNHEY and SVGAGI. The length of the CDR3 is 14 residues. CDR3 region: CASSYLQGGTEAFF. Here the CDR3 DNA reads TGTGCCAGCAGTTACCTCCAGGGAGGGACTGAAGCTTTCTTT.

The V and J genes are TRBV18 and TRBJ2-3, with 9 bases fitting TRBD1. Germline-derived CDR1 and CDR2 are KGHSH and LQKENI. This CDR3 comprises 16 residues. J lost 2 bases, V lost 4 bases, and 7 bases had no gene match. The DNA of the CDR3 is TGTGCCAGCTCACGGGGACAGGGCCAGAACACAGATACGCAGTATTTT. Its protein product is CASSRGQGQNTDTQYF. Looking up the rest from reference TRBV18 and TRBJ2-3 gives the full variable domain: NAGVMQNPRHLVRRRGQEARLRCSPMKGHSHVYWYRQLPEEGLKFMVYLQKENIIDESGMPKERFSAEFPKEGPSILRIQQVVRGDSAAYFCASSRGQGQNTDTQYFGPGTRLTVL.

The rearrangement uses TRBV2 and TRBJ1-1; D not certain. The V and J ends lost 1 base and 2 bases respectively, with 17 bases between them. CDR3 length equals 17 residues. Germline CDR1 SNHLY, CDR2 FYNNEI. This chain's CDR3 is CASSEVSWQRENTEAFF. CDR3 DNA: TGTGCCAGCAGTGAAGTTTCGTGGCAGAGAGAAAACACTGAAGCTTTCTTT.

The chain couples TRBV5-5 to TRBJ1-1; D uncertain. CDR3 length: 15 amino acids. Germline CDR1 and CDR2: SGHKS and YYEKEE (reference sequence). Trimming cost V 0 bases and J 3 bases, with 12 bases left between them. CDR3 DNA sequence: TGTGCCAGCAGCTTGGTGGGCGGTGGGGACACTGAAGCTTTCTTT. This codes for CASSLVGGGDTEAFF.

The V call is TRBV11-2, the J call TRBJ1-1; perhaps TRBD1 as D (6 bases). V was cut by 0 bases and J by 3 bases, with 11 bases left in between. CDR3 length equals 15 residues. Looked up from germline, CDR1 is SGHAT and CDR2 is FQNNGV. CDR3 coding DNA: TGTGCCAGCAGCTTAGATAGGGGGAAGTACACTGAAGCTTTCTTT. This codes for CASSLDRGKYTEAFF. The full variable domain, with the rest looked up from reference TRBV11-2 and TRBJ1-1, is EAGVAQSPRYKIIEKRQSVAFWCNPISGHATLYWYQQILGQGPKLLIQFQNNGVVDDSQLPKDRFSAERLKGVDSTLKIQPAKLEDSAVYLCASSLDRGKYTEAFFGQGTRLTVV.

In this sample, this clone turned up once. CDR3 in DNA: TGTGCCTCCCGAAACCCCGGGGAGCTGTTTTTT. Its translation: CASRNPGELFF. The chain employs TRBV30 and TRBJ2-2; D is undetermined. Germline CDR1 GTSNPN, CDR2 SVGIG (reference sequence). CDR3 length: 11 residues. Trimming took off 7 bases at V and 6 bases at J, with 9 bases between the two ends.

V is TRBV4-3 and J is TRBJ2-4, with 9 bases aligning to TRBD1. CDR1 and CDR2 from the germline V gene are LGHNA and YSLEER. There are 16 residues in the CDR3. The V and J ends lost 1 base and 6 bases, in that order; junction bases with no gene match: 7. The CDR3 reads CASSQVHGQGLNIQYF. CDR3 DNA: TGCGCCAGCAGCCAAGTTCATGGACAGGGGCTAAACATTCAGTACTTC.

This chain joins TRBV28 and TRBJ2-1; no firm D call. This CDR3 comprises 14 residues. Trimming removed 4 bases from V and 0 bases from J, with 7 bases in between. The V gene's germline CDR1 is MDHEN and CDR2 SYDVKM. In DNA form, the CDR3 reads TGTGCCAGCAGTTCCCTACGCTCCTACAATGAGCAGTTCTTC. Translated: CASSSLRSYNEQFF.

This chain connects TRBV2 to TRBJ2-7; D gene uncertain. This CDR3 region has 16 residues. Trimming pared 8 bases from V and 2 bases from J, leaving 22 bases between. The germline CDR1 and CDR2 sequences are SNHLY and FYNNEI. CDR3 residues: CASAAYYLSTPYEQYF. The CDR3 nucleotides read TGTGCCAGCGCCGCTTACTACCTTAGTACCCCCTACGAGCAGTACTTC. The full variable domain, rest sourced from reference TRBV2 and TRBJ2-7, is EPEVTQTPSHQVTQMGQEVILRCVPISNHLYFYWYRQILGQKVEFLVSFYNNEISEKSEIFDDQFSVERPDGSNFTLKIRSTKLEDSAMYFCASAAYYLSTPYEQYFGPGTRLTVT.

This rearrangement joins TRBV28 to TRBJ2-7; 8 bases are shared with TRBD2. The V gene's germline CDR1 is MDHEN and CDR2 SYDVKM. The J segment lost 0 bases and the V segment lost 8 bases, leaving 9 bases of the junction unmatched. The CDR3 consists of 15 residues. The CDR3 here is CASLRFRGGSYEQYF. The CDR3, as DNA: TGTGCCAGCCTCCGTTTTCGGGGGGGCTCCTACGAGCAGTACTTC. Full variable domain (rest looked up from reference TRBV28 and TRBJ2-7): DVKVTQSSRYLVKRTGEKVFLECVQDMDHENMFWYRQDPGLGLRLIYFSYDVKMKEKGDIPEGYSVSREKKERFSLILESASTNQTSMYLCASLRFRGGSYEQYFGPGTRLTVT.

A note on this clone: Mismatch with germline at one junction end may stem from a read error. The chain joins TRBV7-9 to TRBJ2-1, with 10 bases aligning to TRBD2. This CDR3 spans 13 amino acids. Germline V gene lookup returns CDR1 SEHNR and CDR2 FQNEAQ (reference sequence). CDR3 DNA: TGTGCCAGCAGCTTAGACTCTAGCGGGAGCGTAATCTTC. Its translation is CASSLDSSGSVIF. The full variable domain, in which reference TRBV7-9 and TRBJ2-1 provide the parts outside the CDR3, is DTGVSQNPRHKITKRGQNVTFRCDPISEHNRLYWYRQTLGQGPEFLTYFQNEAQLEKSRLLSDRFSAERPKGSFSTLEIQRTEQGDSAMYLCASSLDSSGSVIFGPGTRLTVL.

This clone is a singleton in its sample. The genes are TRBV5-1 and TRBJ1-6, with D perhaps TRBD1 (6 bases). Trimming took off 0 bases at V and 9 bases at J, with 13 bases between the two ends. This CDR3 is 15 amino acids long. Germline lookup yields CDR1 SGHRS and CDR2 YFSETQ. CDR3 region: CASSLETGPRSPLHF. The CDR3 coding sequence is TGCGCCAGCAGCTTGGAGACAGGTCCACGTTCACCCCTCCACTTT. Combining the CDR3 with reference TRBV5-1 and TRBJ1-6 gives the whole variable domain KAGVTQTPRYLIKTRGQQVTLSCSPISGHRSVSWYQQTPGQGLQFLFEYFSETQRNKGNFPGRFSGRQFSNSRSEMNVSTLELGDSALYLCASSLETGPRSPLHFGNGTRLTVT.